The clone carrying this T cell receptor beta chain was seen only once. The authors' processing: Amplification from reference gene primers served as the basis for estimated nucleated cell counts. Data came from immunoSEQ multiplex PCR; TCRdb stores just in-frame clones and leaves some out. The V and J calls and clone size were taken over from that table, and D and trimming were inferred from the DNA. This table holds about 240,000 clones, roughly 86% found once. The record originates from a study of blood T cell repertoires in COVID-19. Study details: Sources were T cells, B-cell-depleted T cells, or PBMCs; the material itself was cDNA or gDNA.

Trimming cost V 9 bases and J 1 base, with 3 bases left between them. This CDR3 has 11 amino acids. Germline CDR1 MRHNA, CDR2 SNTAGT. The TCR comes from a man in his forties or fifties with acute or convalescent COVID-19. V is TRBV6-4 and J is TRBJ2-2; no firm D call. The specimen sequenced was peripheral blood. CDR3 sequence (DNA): TGTGCCAGTAAGAACACCGGGGAGCTGTTTTTT. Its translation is CASKNTGELFF.